The T cell receptor beta chain under discussion was sequenced for a study of T cell responses to AZD1222 COVID-19 vaccine. Across the whole study: Pooled samples include second doses given at about 4 or 12 weeks. Overall study results and limits: Seropositive at baseline were only a handful of AZD1222 recipients. Clonal diversity was possibly underestimated, and the donors were mostly white British, with more females.

The germline CDR1 and CDR2 sequences are MRHNA and SNTAGT. This CDR3 is 13 amino acids long. V lost 6 bases, J lost 2 bases, and 10 bases lay in between. A remark on this clone: Antigen: not known.

Data came from immunoSEQ multiplex PCR; TCRdb stores just in-frame clones and leaves some out. This sample carries roughly 91,000 clones, around nine tenths of them seen once, and the ten largest clones take 2.2%. This clonotype was sampled from an adult in good health. Sequenced here: peripheral blood, sampled on day 0 of AZD1222 vaccination. The chain recombines TRBV6-4 with TRBJ1-2; D is ambiguous. The CDR3 sequence is CASRKDMNYGYTF. The CDR3 DNA is TGTGCCAGCAGAAAAGACATGAACTATGGCTACACCTTC.